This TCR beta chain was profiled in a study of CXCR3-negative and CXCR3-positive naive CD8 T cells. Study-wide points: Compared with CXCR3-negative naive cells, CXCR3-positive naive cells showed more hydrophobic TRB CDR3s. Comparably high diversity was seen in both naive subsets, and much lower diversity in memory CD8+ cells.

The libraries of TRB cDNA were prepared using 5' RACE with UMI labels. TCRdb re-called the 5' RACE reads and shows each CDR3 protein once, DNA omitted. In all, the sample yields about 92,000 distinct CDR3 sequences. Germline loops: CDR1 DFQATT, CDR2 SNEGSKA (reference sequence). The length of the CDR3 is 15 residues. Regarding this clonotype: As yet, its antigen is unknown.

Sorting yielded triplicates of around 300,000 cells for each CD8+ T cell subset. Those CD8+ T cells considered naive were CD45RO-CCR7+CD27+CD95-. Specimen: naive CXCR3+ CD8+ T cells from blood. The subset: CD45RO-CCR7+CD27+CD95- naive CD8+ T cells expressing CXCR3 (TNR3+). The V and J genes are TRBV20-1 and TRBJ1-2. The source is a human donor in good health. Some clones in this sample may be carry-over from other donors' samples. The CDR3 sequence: CSAIYRDGVGDGYTF.